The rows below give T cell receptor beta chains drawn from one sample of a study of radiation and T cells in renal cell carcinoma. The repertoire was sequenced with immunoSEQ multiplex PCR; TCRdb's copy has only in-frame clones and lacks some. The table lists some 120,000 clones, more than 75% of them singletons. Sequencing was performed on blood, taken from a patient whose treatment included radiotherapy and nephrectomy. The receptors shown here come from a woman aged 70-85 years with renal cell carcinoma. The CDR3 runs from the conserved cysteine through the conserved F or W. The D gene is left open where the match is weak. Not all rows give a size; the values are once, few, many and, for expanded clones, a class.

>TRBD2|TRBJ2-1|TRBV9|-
TGTGCCAGCAGCGCACGGGGCCGCGGGGGGGCGAGCTCCTACAATGAGCAGTTCTTC
CASSARGRGGASSYNEQFF
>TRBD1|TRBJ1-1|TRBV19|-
TGTGCCAGTAGTATGACAGGGAGGACCACTGAAGCTTTCTTT
CASSMTGRTTEAFF
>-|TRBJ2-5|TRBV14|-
TGTGCCAGCAGCCAAGGATCCCGGATTGGGGAGACCCAGTACTTC
CASSQGSRIGETQYF
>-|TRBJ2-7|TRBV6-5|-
TGTGCCAGCAGTTACTCAATCGACAGGAGCAGCTACGAGCAGTACTTC
CASSYSIDRSSYEQYF
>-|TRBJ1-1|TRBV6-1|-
TGTGCCAGCAGTGAAATGGCACCCGGGGGCACTGAAGCTTTCTTT
CASSEMAPGGTEAFF
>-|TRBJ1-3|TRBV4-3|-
TGCGCCAGCAGCTCTCAGCGGGGCCCTGGAAACACCATATATTTT
CASSSQRGPGNTIYF
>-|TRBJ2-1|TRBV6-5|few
TGTGCCAGCAGTTACGACGGGGGGCCCTTGAATGAGCAGTTCTTC
CASSYDGGPLNEQFF
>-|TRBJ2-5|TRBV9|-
TGTGCCAGCAGCGTAGTTGGGGAGACCCAGTACTTC
CASSVVGETQYF
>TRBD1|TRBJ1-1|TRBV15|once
TGTGCCACCAGCATTCCCGGGACAGGGAACACTGAAGCTTTCTTT
CATSIPGTGNTEAFF
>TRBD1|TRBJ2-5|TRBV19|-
TGTGCCACCCGGGACAGGGGGAAAGAGACCCAGTACTTC
CATRDRGKETQYF
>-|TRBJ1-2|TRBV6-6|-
TGTGCCAGCAGCTCCGCAGTGGAATATGGCTACACCTTC
CASSSAVEYGYTF
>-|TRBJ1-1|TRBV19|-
TGTGCCAGTAGTATTTCTGGGCTTAGCGTGGTGAAGACTGAAGCTTTCTTT
CASSISGLSVVKTEAFF
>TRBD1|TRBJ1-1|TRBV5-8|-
TGTGCCAGCAGCTCGGGACAGTTGAACACTGAAGCTTTCTTT
CASSSGQLNTEAFF
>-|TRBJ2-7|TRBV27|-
TGTGCCAGCAGTTTATCGGGGACTCTCTACGAGCAGTACTTC
CASSLSGTLYEQYF
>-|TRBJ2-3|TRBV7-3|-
TGTGCCAGCAGCTCCGACGGACACTCTGTTAACGATACGCAGTATTTT
CASSSDGHSVNDTQYF
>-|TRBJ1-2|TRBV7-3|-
TGTGCCAGCAGCTTATCCAGGGACTATGGCTACACCTTC
CASSLSRDYGYTF
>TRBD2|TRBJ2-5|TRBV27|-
TGTGCCAGCAGTCAGACTAGCGGGGGAGCAGAGACCCAGTACTTC
CASSQTSGGAETQYF
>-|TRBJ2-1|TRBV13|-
TGTGCCAGCAGCTTAGACAGCCGCTCCTACAATGAGCAGTTCTTC
CASSLDSRSYNEQFF
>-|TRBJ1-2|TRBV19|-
TGTGCCAGTAGTATAGAAGGGAGGCAGTATGGCTACACCTTC
CASSIEGRQYGYTF
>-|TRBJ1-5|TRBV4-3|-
TGCGCCAGCAGCCTCGACACTGATCAGCCCCAGCATTTT
CASSLDTDQPQHF
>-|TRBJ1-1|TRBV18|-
TGTGCCAGCTCACCAAAGCAAGGTGACGCTAACACTGAAGCTTTCTTT
CASSPKQGDANTEAFF
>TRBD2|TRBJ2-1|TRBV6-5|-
TGTGCCAGCAGTTTACGGACTAGCGGGGGAGGGAATGAGCAGTTCTTC
CASSLRTSGGGNEQFF
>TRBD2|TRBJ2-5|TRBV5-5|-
TGTGCCAGCAGCTTGGCGAAAAGGACTAGCGTGGAGACCCAGTACTTC
CASSLAKRTSVETQYF
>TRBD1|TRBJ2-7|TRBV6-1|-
TGTGCCAGCAGTGTTGGACAGGGAGGTCTCTACGAGCAGTACTTC
CASSVGQGGLYEQYF
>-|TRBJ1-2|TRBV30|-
TGTGCCTGGAGTGTAAGCGGGGGAAGAGGCTACACCTTC
CAWSVSGGRGYTF
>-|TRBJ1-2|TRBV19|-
TGTGCCAGTAGTGACCGGCAGACTCTTAACTATGGCTACACCTTC
CASSDRQTLNYGYTF
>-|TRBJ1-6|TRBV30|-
TGTGCCTGGACCATAGCGGGGGGTACTAATTCACCCCTCCACTTT
CAWTIAGGTNSPLHF
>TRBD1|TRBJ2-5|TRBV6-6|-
TGTGCCAGCAGTTACCCACAGGGGGCGCTTTTTGAGACCCAGTACTTC
CASSYPQGALFETQYF
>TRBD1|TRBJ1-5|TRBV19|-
TGTGCCAGTAGTATAGAAACAGGGGATCAGCCCCAGCATTTT
CASSIETGDQPQHF
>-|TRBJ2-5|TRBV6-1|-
TGTGCCAGCAGTGAAGCTGGGACTGGTTACGGAGAGACCCAGTACTTC
CASSEAGTGYGETQYF
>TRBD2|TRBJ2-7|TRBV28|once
TGTGCCACTGGAGGGCGGGGGAAGTCTTACGAGCAGTACTTC
CATGGRGKSYEQYF
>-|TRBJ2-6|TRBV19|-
TGTGCCAGTAGTCCCCGAGGGACGGGCTCTCAGGCTGGGGCCAACGTCCTGACTTTC
CASSPRGTGSQAGANVLTF
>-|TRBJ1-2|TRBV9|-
TGTGCCAGCAGCGTAGGGGTAGCCTATGGCTACACCTTC
CASSVGVAYGYTF
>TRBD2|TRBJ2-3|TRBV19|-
TGTGCCAGTAGTACCGCCGCTACGGGGGGGCGCACAGATACGCAGTATTTT
CASSTAATGGRTDTQYF
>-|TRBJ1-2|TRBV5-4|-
TGTGCCAGCAGCTTGGAAGGAGTCGGGGGTGGCTACACCTTC
CASSLEGVGGGYTF
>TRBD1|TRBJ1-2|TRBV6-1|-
TGTGCCAGCAGTGAGGACAGGGGCTTTTCTAACTATGGCTACACCTTC
CASSEDRGFSNYGYTF
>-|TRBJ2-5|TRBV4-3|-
TGCGCCAGCAGCCAAGATCTTAGGGAGAGCAAAAACCAAGAGACCCAGTACTTC
CASSQDLRESKNQETQYF
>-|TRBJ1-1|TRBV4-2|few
TGTGCCAGCAGCCAAGGGGGGCGCGACACTGAAGCTTTCTTT
CASSQGGRDTEAFF
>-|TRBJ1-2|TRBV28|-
TGTGCCAGCAGTTTTTCGGGACCGGGGTATGGCTACACCTTC
CASSFSGPGYGYTF
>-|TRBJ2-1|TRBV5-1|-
TGCGCCAGCACTCTACAGAATACTGAGCAGTTCTTC
CASTLQNTEQFF
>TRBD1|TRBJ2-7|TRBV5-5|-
TGTGCCAGCAGCTTTACAGGGGGGAAGGACGAGCAGTACTTC
CASSFTGGKDEQYF
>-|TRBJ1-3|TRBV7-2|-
TGTGCCAGCAGCTTAAACAGCATAGACTCTGGAAACACCATATATTTT
CASSLNSIDSGNTIYF
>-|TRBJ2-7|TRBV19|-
TGTGCCAGTAGTAAGGTCAGTTTCTCCTACGAGCAGTACTTC
CASSKVSFSYEQYF
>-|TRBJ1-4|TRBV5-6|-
TGTGCCAGCAGCGTAAGGACAATTGCAACTAATGAAAAACTGTTTTTT
CASSVRTIATNEKLFF
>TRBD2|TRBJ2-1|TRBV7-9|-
TGTGCCAGCAGCTTAGTTTTGACTAGCGGACCCTACAATGAGCAGTTCTTC
CASSLVLTSGPYNEQFF
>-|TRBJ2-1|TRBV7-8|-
TGTGCCAGCAGCTTAGGCTCCCGTATGAATGAGCAGTTCTTC
CASSLGSRMNEQFF
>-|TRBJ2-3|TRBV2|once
TGTGCCAGCAGGGAACAGGGCTCGAGCACAGATACGCAGTATTTT
CASREQGSSTDTQYF
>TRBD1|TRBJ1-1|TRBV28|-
TGTGCCAGCAGCCGAGCAGGACAGGGGGTCGATGAAGCTTTCTTT
CASSRAGQGVDEAFF
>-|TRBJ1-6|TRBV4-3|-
TGCGCCAGCAGCCGGAGCGGGACACTCAATTCACCCCTCCACTTT
CASSRSGTLNSPLHF
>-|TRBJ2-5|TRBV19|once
TGTGCCAGTAGTATAGCACACGGTTTTGAGACCCAGTACTTC
CASSIAHGFETQYF
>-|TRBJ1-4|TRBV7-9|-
TGTGCCAGCAGCTCCTTTGGGGGGGAAAAACTGTTTTTT
CASSSFGGEKLFF
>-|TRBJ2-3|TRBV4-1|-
TGCGCCAGCAGCCAAGATACAGGAAAAGATACGCAGTATTTT
CASSQDTGKDTQYF
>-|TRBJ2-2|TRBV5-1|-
TGCGCCAGCAGCGTCAACAGGGTTTCGAACACCGGGGAGCTGTTTTTT
CASSVNRVSNTGELFF
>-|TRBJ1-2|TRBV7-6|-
TGTGCCAGCAGCTTGACCTCAAAGGGGGTCCAGGGCTACACCTTC
CASSLTSKGVQGYTF
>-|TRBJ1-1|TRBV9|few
TGTGCCAGCAGCGTAGACTTTAACACTGAAGCTTTCTTT
CASSVDFNTEAFF
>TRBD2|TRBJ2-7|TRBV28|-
TGTGCCAGCATACTAGCGGGGGGACCCTCAAATTACGAGCAGTACTTC
CASILAGGPSNYEQYF
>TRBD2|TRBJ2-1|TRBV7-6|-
TGTGCCAGCAGCTTAGTACCAGCGGGGGGTTACAATGAGCAGTTCTTC
CASSLVPAGGYNEQFF
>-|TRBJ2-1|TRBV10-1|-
TGCGCCAGCATACAAGACCGGGATTGTTCCTACAATGAGCAGTTCTTC
CASIQDRDCSYNEQFF
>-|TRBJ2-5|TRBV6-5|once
TGTGCCAGCAGGGCAGACCGTCCCCCACAAGAGACCCAGTACTTC
CASRADRPPQETQYF